The 16 T cell receptor beta chains reported below all come from one sample, sequenced in a study of T cells after yellow fever vaccination. TCRdb processed the 5' RACE reads anew with MiXCR; each CDR3 protein has one entry. The sample lists roughly 500,000 distinct CDR3 sequences; less than 20% were seen once. The sequenced sample was PBMCs, obtained 15 days after the yellow fever booster vaccination. These receptors were collected from a man aged 25-45 years who received the YFV17D yellow fever vaccine.

This sequence joins TRBV3-1 and TRBJ2-7; D is possibly TRBD1 (6 bases). The CDR3 runs 16 residues. CDR1 LGHDT and CDR2 YNNKEL come from the germline V gene (reference sequence). Trimming took off 1 base at V and 2 bases at J, with 15 bases between the two ends. CDR3 nucleotide sequence: TGTGCCAGCAGCCAAGGGGCTGGGCAGGGGCCCTACGAGCAGTACTTC. Translated: CASSQGAGQGPYEQYF.

V gene TRBV15 combines with J gene TRBJ2-5, with a possible D match to TRBD1 (5 bases). V was clipped by 1 base and J by 2 bases, with 11 bases between them. The CDR3 sequence is 15 residues long. Germline V CDR1 and CDR2: LNHNV, YYDKDF (reference sequence). The CDR3 sequence: CATSRGAGKQETQYF. CDR3 coding DNA: TGTGCCACCAGCAGAGGGGCAGGGAAACAAGAGACCCAGTACTTC.

The chain links TRBV9 to TRBJ1-5, with 7 nucleotides matching TRBD1. The germline gives CDR1 SGDLS, CDR2 YYNGEE. The CDR3 extends over 14 amino acids. Unmatched junction bases numbered 5, after V lost 3 bases and J lost 5 bases. The CDR3 region has the DNA TGTGCCAGCAGCGCGGACAGGAGGGATCAGCCCCAGCATTTT. Translation gives CASSADRRDQPQHF.

This clonotype was recorded a few times. The chain links TRBV6-7 to TRBJ2-1; TRBD2 matches 7 bases. TRBV6-7 is filed as an ORF, its function uncertain. V lost 5 bases to trimming and J lost 2 bases; unmatched junction nucleotides: 6. This CDR3 contains 15 residues. CDR3 sequence reads: CASSNGLVAYNEQFF. The CDR3 DNA reads as TGTGCCAGCAGTAACGGACTAGTTGCCTACAATGAGCAGTTCTTC.

The rearrangement uses TRBV7-6 and TRBJ2-5, with 7 bases aligning to TRBD1. Trimming removed 3 bases from V and 4 bases from J; junction bases left unmatched: 2. Germline V CDR1 and CDR2: SGHVS, FNYEAQ. The CDR3 runs to 13 residues. The CDR3 is CASSFHRGETQYF. CDR3 coding DNA: TGTGCCAGCAGCTTCCACAGGGGAGAGACCCAGTACTTC.

This clonotype was seen just once. The V and J genes are TRBV3-1 and TRBJ2-5; either TRBD1 or TRBD2 may fit D (6 bases each). Germline-derived CDR1 and CDR2 are LGHDT and YNNKEL (reference sequence). The CDR3 has 15 amino acids. V lost 5 bases, J lost 4 bases, and 17 bases lay in between. This CDR3 reads CASSLRGDSRETQYF. The CDR3 DNA is TGTGCCAGCAGCTTGAGGGGGGACTCGAGAGAGACCCAGTACTTC.

The rearrangement links TRBV15 to TRBJ2-7, with 7 bases identical to TRBD2. V gave up 3 bases and J gave up 3 bases; unmatched junction bases: 5. From germline, CDR1 is LNHNV and CDR2 YYDKDF (reference sequence). The CDR3 consists of 14 residues. The CDR3, as DNA: TGTGCCACCAGCAGGGCGGGAGAGCTCTACGAGCAGTACTTC. Its protein product is CATSRAGELYEQYF.

The chain combines TRBV4-2 with TRBJ2-5, with a weak D call TRBD2 (6 bases). V was clipped by 0 bases and J by 5 bases, with 16 bases between them. CDR1 is LGHNA and CDR2 is YNFKEQ in the germline V gene. CDR3 length equals 16 residues. In nucleotides, the CDR3 is TGTGCCAGCAGCCAAGACCCCTTTAGCGGAGGGGAGACCCAGTACTTC. Translation: CASSQDPFSGGETQYF.

The chain carries TRBV21-1 and TRBJ2-1. TRBV21-1 is recorded as a pseudogene. The length of the CDR3 is 16 residues. The CDR3 DNA reads as TGTGCCAGCAGCAAGGATAGACAGGGGCCCTACAATGAGCAGTTCTTC. Translating gives CASSKDRQGPYNEQFF.

V gene TRBV10-2 combines with J gene TRBJ2-7; TRBD2 agrees at 10 bases. The germline CDR1 and CDR2 sequences are WSHSY and SAAADI. The CDR3 extends over 14 amino acids. The junction had 2 bases not matched to a gene; V was cut back by 0 bases and J by 6 bases. The DNA of the CDR3 is TGCGCCAGCAGTGAGTCCAGCGGGAGGGGCGAGCAGTACTTC. Translation gives CASSESSGRGEQYF.

This clonotype has only a few counts. V and J are TRBV12-3 or TRBV12-4 and TRBJ1-1; D might be TRBD1 (5 bases). This CDR3 is built from 14 residues. The germline V and J ends were trimmed by 1 base and 7 bases, with 13 bases remaining between them. The CDR3 spells CASSLGGRNGEAFF. As DNA, the CDR3 is TGTGCCAGCAGTTTAGGGGGACGGAACGGTGAAGCTTTCTTT.

This clonotype was observed a handful of times. V gene TRBV20-1 combines with J gene TRBJ2-1; TRBD2 is a possible D gene (6 bases). The CDR3 spans 17 residues. Germline assignment: CDR1 DFQATT and CDR2 SNEGSKA (reference sequence). Trimming shortened V by 6 bases and J by 0 bases, and 21 bases separated the two germline ends. The CDR3 DNA reads as TGCAGTGCCATAGACCATAGCGGACTCAGCTCCTACAATGAGCAGTTCTTC. Translating it yields CSAIDHSGLSSYNEQFF.

V and J are TRBV7-2 and TRBJ1-5; D may be TRBD1 (5 bases). The V gene's germline CDR1 is SGHTA and CDR2 FQGNSA. The CDR3 length is 16 residues. The germline V and J ends were trimmed by 1 base and 7 bases, with 17 bases remaining between them. The CDR3 protein is CASSLDSSGSRQPQHF. DNA of the CDR3: TGTGCCAGCAGCTTAGACAGCTCAGGGTCCCGCCAGCCCCAGCATTTT.

This clonotype was seen only a few times. The rearrangement uses TRBV13 and TRBJ1-1; 8 bases align to TRBD1. J lost 3 bases, V lost 5 bases, and 5 bases had no gene match. The CDR3 consists of 14 residues. CDR1 is PRHDT, CDR2 FYEKMQ, per germline (reference sequence). The DNA for the CDR3 is TGTGCCAGCAGCGACGGACAGGGCTACACTGAAGCTTTCTTT. Protein sequence: CASSDGQGYTEAFF.

This clonotype came up once. This rearrangement joins TRBV12-3 or TRBV12-4 to TRBJ2-3; tentative D call: TRBD1 (6 bases). This CDR3 comprises 14 residues. Trimming removed 5 bases from V and 4 bases from J, with 13 bases in between. CDR3 loop: CASSNSQGADTQYF. CDR3 DNA sequence: TGTGCCAGCAGTAACTCACAGGGCGCAGATACGCAGTATTTT.

J is TRBJ2-3 and V is TRBV29-1; no definite D call. The CDR3 runs 12 residues. Germline V lookup: CDR1 SQVTM, CDR2 ANQGSEA. V shed 5 bases and J shed 4 bases, with 10 bases lying between them. CDR3 DNA sequence: TGCAGCGTTAATGGATTGGCAGATACGCAGTATTTT. Translating gives CSVNGLADTQYF.